Listed below are T cell receptor beta chains from one sample, sequenced in a study of T cell repertoires in cytomegalovirus infection. TCRdb processed the reads anew with MiXCR; each CDR3 protein has one entry. The table records around 750,000 distinct CDR3 sequences, roughly 33% of them present only once. Antigens of these TCRs are unknown. This specimen was cultured CD8+ T cells from PBMCs, taken from culture after CMV antigen stimulation. The receptors were sampled from a human donor in good health (CMV status not recorded). Some clones in this sample may be carry-over from other donors' samples. Each CDR3 is given with its conserved first and last residue. A D gene is named only where the DNA matches it firmly. Size values are once, few and many counts, or a class for expanded clones, and some rows have none.

TGTGCCAGCAGCTTTTCCAGGGAGAGGTCACCCCTCCACTTT,CASSFSRERSPLHF,.,TRBJ1-6,few,TRBV13
TGTGCCACCAGTGAAACTAGCGGGGGTAATGAGCAGTTCTTC,CATSETSGGNEQFF,TRBD2,TRBJ2-1,few,TRBV24-1
TGTGCCAGCAGCCAAGAGACCCGGTTGCCAGGGGACACAGATACGCAGTATTTT,CASSQETRLPGDTDTQYF,.,TRBJ2-3,.,TRBV14
TGTGCCAGTACCGGGGACAGGGGGCCGAGCACTGAAGCTTTCTTT,CASTGDRGPSTEAFF,TRBD1,TRBJ1-1,.,TRBV19
TGTGCCAGCAGTTACTCGGCCCTATACGAGCAGTACTTC,CASSYSALYEQYF,.,TRBJ2-7,.,TRBV6-2/TRBV6-3
TGTGCCACCAGCAGGGACAGGGGAAAAAACATTCAGTACTTC,CATSRDRGKNIQYF,TRBD1,TRBJ2-4,few,TRBV15
TGTGCCAGCAGCTTTAGGCGTTTGGACGAGCAGTACTTC,CASSFRRLDEQYF,.,TRBJ2-7,many,TRBV7-8
TGTGCCAGCAGTTTAATCGGACGGGGGACCGGGGAGCTGTTTTTT,CASSLIGRGTGELFF,.,TRBJ2-2,many,TRBV12-3/TRBV12-4
TGTGCCAGTATCCCACAGGGGATCAACACTGAAGCTTTCTTT,CASIPQGINTEAFF,TRBD1,TRBJ1-1,.,TRBV19
TGTGCCAGTAACCTAGGAAACAATGAGCAGTTCTTC,CASNLGNNEQFF,.,TRBJ2-1,few,TRBV19
TGTACCAGTAGTATCATCCAGGGGGCGCGAGGCAATCAGCCCCAGCATTTT,CTSSIIQGARGNQPQHF,TRBD1,TRBJ1-5,.,TRBV19
TGTGCCAGCAGCCCACGGGACAGGAGGAACACTGAAGCTTTCTTT,CASSPRDRRNTEAFF,TRBD1,TRBJ1-1,.,TRBV3-1
TGTGCCAGCAGGCGAGGACTAGCGGGTCTGTCCTACAATGAGCAGTTCTTC,CASRRGLAGLSYNEQFF,TRBD2,TRBJ2-1,.,TRBV6-5
TGTGCCAGCAGCTTAGTTGAAGTTGGCACTGAAGCTTTCTTT,CASSLVEVGTEAFF,.,TRBJ1-1,few,TRBV7-6
TGTGCCAGCCCACACCCGGGACAGCAGGCGTGGGACACCATATATTTT,CASPHPGQQAWDTIYF,TRBD1,TRBJ1-3,few,TRBV7-3
TGTGCCACCAGTGGGACAGGGGGGCCCGGGGAGCTGTTTTTT,CATSGTGGPGELFF,TRBD1,TRBJ2-2,.,TRBV24-1
TGTGCCAGCAGTCGCGGGGGCACAAATCAGCCCCAGCATTTT,CASSRGGTNQPQHF,.,TRBJ1-5,few,TRBV27
TGTGCCAGCTGCTTCGGGAACGAGCAGTACTTC,CASCFGNEQYF,.,TRBJ2-7,once,TRBV28
TGTGCTAGTGGTCGCTCAGCGCCAGATACGCAGTATTTT,CASGRSAPDTQYF,.,TRBJ2-3,few,TRBV12-5
TGTGCCACCAGCAGAGATAAGGGGCTCTTACAGCCCCAGCATTTT,CATSRDKGLLQPQHF,.,TRBJ1-5,.,TRBV15
TGCGCCAGCAGTGGAGGGGACCTCTCTGGAAACACCATATATTTT,CASSGGDLSGNTIYF,.,TRBJ1-3,.,TRBV10-2
TGTGCCAGCAGCTACCCGGGACAGGGGTCCTACAATGAGCAGTTCTTC,CASSYPGQGSYNEQFF,TRBD1,TRBJ2-1,many,TRBV11-2
TGTGCCAGCAGGTTTGGGGCGGGGGGTCTCAATGAGCAGTTCTTC,CASRFGAGGLNEQFF,TRBD2,TRBJ2-1,.,TRBV9
TGTGCCAGCATAAGTCATACCACTGAAGCTTTCTTT,CASISHTTEAFF,.,TRBJ1-1,.,TRBV7-6
TGTGCCAGCGGGAGAGTAGACACTGAAGCTTTCTTT,CASGRVDTEAFF,.,TRBJ1-1,.,TRBV6-6
TGTGCCACCAGCAGAGATGAAAACGGGGGGGCCGGGAATGAGCAGTTCTTC,CATSRDENGGAGNEQFF,TRBD2,TRBJ2-1,few,TRBV15
TGTGCCAGCAGTGAAGGGGTGGGAACAACAGATACGCAGTATTTT,CASSEGVGTTDTQYF,.,TRBJ2-3,.,TRBV6-1
TGCGCCAGCAGCTTCGGAACCGGGACAGGCGACACCGGGGAGCTGTTTTTT,CASSFGTGTGDTGELFF,TRBD1,TRBJ2-2,.,TRBV5-1
TGTGCCACCAGCAGGGGGGACAGGAGATACCACAATGAGCAGTTCTTC,CATSRGDRRYHNEQFF,TRBD1,TRBJ2-1,.,TRBV15
TGTGCCAGCAGTTTGACAGTTGATAACTATGGCTACACCTTC,CASSLTVDNYGYTF,.,TRBJ1-2,few,TRBV12-3/TRBV12-4
TGTGCCACCAGCACACAGCGGGGGTACGAGCAGTACTTC,CATSTQRGYEQYF,TRBD2,TRBJ2-7,few,TRBV15
TGTGCCAGCAGCTTAGCGTGGGGGCAGGGTTACGCAGATACGCAGTATTTT,CASSLAWGQGYADTQYF,.,TRBJ2-3,.,TRBV7-9
TGTGCCAGCACCCAAGGCCCTGGACTAGCGGCGGAGACCCAGTACTTC,CASTQGPGLAAETQYF,TRBD2,TRBJ2-5,few,TRBV6-2/TRBV6-3
TGTGCCGGGGGACAGGGACATTCCGGGGAGCTGTTTTTT,CAGGQGHSGELFF,TRBD1,TRBJ2-2,.,TRBV9
TGTGCCAGCACCTCCCCAGGACAGGCCTCTGGCTACACCTTC,CASTSPGQASGYTF,TRBD1,TRBJ1-2,.,TRBV27
TGTGCCAGTAGTCTCCGGGACTTCTCTGGTTCTGAGCAGTTCTTC,CASSLRDFSGSEQFF,.,TRBJ2-1,.,TRBV19
TGTGCCAGCAGATTACTAGCGGGGGGGGTAAATGAGCAGTTCTTC,CASRLLAGGVNEQFF,TRBD2,TRBJ2-1,many,TRBV6-5
TGCGCCAGCAGCCAAGAGGGACTAGCGGGGGGGCCGTACAATGAGCAGTTCTTC,CASSQEGLAGGPYNEQFF,TRBD2,TRBJ2-1,.,TRBV4-1
TGTGCCAGTAGTATAGGGAGCAGGGGCAATCAGCCCCAGCATTTT,CASSIGSRGNQPQHF,.,TRBJ1-5,few,TRBV19
TGTGCCAGCAGCACAACTGGGCTAGCCGGAGAGACCCAGTACTTC,CASSTTGLAGETQYF,.,TRBJ2-5,once,TRBV13
TGCGCCAGCAGCCAAGGACAGGGCTTTGAGCAGTTCTTC,CASSQGQGFEQFF,TRBD1,TRBJ2-1,few,TRBV4-1